The present entry profiles one T cell receptor beta chain with its context. The data originate from a study of control samples from healthy donors and cancer patients. Germline CDR1 and CDR2: SNHLY and FYNNEI. CDR3 size: 12 residues. Trimming took off 0 bases at V and 7 bases at J, with 6 bases between the two ends. Produced via immunoSEQ multiplex PCR; TCRdb's table is partial and in-frame only. The sample carries about 94,000 clones, less than 95% recorded once. The rearrangement uses TRBV2 and TRBJ1-1; D unresolved. The specimen sequenced was blood. This receptor was identified in a woman between 18 and 29 years old in good health. The CDR3 coding sequence is TGTGCCAGCAGTGAAGCTTACCGTGAAGCTTTCTTT. It codes for CASSEAYREAFF.